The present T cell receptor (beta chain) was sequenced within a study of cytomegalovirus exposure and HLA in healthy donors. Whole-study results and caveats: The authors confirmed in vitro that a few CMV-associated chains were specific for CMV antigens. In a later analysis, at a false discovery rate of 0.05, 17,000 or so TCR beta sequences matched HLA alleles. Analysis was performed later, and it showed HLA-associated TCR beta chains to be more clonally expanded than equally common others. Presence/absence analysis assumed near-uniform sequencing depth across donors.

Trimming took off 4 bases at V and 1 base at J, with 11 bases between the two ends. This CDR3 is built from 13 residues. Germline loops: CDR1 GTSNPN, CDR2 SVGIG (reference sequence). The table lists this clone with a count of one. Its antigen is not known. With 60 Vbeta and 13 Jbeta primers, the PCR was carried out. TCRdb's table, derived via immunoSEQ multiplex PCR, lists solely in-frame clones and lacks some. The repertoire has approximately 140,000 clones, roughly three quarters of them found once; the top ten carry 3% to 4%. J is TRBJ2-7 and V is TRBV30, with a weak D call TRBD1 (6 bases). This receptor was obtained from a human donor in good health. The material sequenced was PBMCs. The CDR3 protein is CAWTSGVSYEQYF. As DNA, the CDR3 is TGTGCCTGGACCTCAGGGGTTTCCTACGAGCAGTACTTC.